A selection of T cell receptor beta chains follows, all from one sample in a study of blood T cell repertoires in COVID-19. Libraries were prepared by immunoSEQ multiplex PCR; TCRdb keeps only in-frame clonotypes and omits some of them. Here the sample spans 180,000 or so clones, around nine tenths being singletons. The sequenced sample consisted of peripheral blood. These receptors were collected from a man younger than 35 with active or convalescent COVID-19. The CDR3 runs from the conserved cysteine through the conserved F or W. A D gene is named only where the DNA matches it firmly. Clone size is stated in some rows and not others, as once, few, many or a class when expanded.

v_gene	j_gene	d_gene	abundance	CDR3aa	CDR3nt
TRBV11-2	TRBJ2-1	NA	NA	CASSLPGVVRDEQFF	TGTGCCAGCAGCTTACCGGGAGTGGTCCGAGATGAGCAGTTCTTC
TRBV9	TRBJ2-7	NA	NA	CASSEGLAYEQYF	TGTGCCAGCAGCGAGGGACTTGCCTACGAGCAGTACTTC
TRBV19	TRBJ1-1	NA	NA	CASSIDQRGNTEAFF	TGTGCCAGTAGTATAGATCAACGGGGGAACACTGAAGCTTTCTTT
TRBV6-5	TRBJ2-7	TRBD2	once	CASSRRAGTYEQYF	TGTGCCAGCAGTAGAAGAGCGGGAACCTACGAGCAGTACTTC
TRBV7-7	TRBJ1-2	NA	NA	CASSLEPHPDRRPDNYGYTF	TGTGCTAGCAGCTTAGAGCCCCACCCGGACCGGAGGCCCGACAACTATGGCTACACCTTC
TRBV12-5	TRBJ2-1	NA	once	CASGFGGPYNEQFF	TGTGCTAGTGGTTTTGGCGGGCCCTACAATGAGCAGTTCTTC
TRBV9	TRBJ1-4	NA	NA	CASSVAQGRGKEGEKLFF	TGTGCCAGCAGCGTAGCTCAGGGCAGGGGAAAAGAGGGTGAAAAACTGTTTTTT
TRBV5-1	TRBJ2-3	NA	NA	CASSLGASRSDTQYF	TGCGCCAGCAGCTTGGGGGCTAGCAGGTCAGATACGCAGTATTTT
TRBV7-2	TRBJ2-3	TRBD1	NA	CASRGQGTDTQYF	TGTGCCAGCAGGGGACAGGGCACAGATACGCAGTATTTT
TRBV28	TRBJ1-6	NA	NA	CASSTNLASDSPLHF	TGTGCCAGCAGTACAAACCTAGCTAGTGATTCACCCCTCCACTTT
TRBV28	TRBJ1-1	NA	NA	CASSLGGEDTEAFF	TGTGCCAGCAGTTTGGGAGGGGAGGACACTGAAGCTTTCTTT
TRBV7-2	TRBJ1-1	NA	NA	CASSLGAPGGPFF	TGTGCCAGCAGCTTAGGGGCCCCGGGCGGGCCTTTCTTT
TRBV28	TRBJ1-5	NA	once	CATGESNQPQHF	TGTGCCACCGGGGAGTCAAATCAGCCCCAGCATTTT
TRBV4-3	TRBJ2-5	NA	NA	CASSQERGTQETQYF	TGCGCCAGCAGCCAAGAGAGGGGGACCCAAGAGACCCAGTACTTC
TRBV19	TRBJ1-5	TRBD1	NA	CASRQGFIYQPQHF	TGTGCCAGTAGACAGGGGTTTATCTATCAGCCCCAGCATTTT
TRBV3-1/TRBV3-2	TRBJ2-5	TRBD1	NA	CASSQVFGVQGQGQSETQYF	TGTGCCAGCAGCCAAGTCTTTGGCGTGCAGGGACAGGGACAATCGGAGACCCAGTACTTC
TRBV18	TRBJ2-2	NA	NA	CASSPSQGNTGELFF	TGTGCCAGCTCACCATCCCAGGGTAACACCGGGGAGCTGTTTTTT
TRBV7-9	TRBJ1-1	TRBD1	NA	CASSPLDRALMNTEAFF	TGTGCCAGCAGCCCGCTGGACAGGGCTTTAATGAACACTGAAGCTTTCTTT
TRBV27	TRBJ1-5	TRBD1	NA	CASSLGQGDLNQPQHF	TGTGCCAGCAGTTTGGGGCAGGGGGATCTAAATCAGCCCCAGCATTTT
TRBV9	TRBJ1-2	NA	NA	CASSVGGGGYTF	TGTGCCAGCAGCGTAGGCGGGGGGGGCTACACCTTC
TRBV5-1	TRBJ1-1	NA	NA	CASSSWGGTSDTEAFF	TGCGCCAGCAGCTCCTGGGGCGGGACTAGCGACACTGAAGCTTTCTTT
TRBV4-2	TRBJ2-2	NA	NA	CASSQDTQYDTGELFF	TGTGCCAGCAGCCAAGATACCCAGTATGACACCGGGGAGCTGTTTTTT
TRBV18	TRBJ2-7	NA	NA	CASSPPSLYEQYF	TGTGCCAGCTCACCACCGAGCCTGTACGAGCAGTACTTC
TRBV7-2	TRBJ2-3	TRBD2	NA	CASSLGLAGGTDTQYF	TGTGCCAGCAGCTTGGGACTAGCGGGAGGCACAGATACGCAGTATTTT
TRBV5-8	TRBJ1-4	TRBD1	NA	CASSWEWGQENEKLFF	TGTGCCAGCAGCTGGGAATGGGGACAGGAAAATGAAAAACTGTTTTTT
TRBV19	TRBJ2-5	TRBD2	NA	CASSPMGGLAGGETQYF	TGTGCCAGTAGTCCCATGGGTGGACTAGCGGGGGGTGAGACCCAGTACTTC
TRBV6-1	TRBJ1-2	TRBD1	once	CASSEAGTGGHYGYTF	TGTGCCAGCAGTGAAGCGGGGACAGGGGGACACTATGGCTACACCTTC
TRBV29-1	TRBJ1-2	NA	NA	CSVEEGSYGYTF	TGCAGCGTTGAAGAAGGGAGTTATGGCTACACCTTC
TRBV7-2	TRBJ2-3	NA	NA	CASSFRGADTQYF	TGTGCCAGCAGCTTTCGGGGTGCAGATACGCAGTATTTT
TRBV10-3	TRBJ2-1	NA	NA	CAIRLGEDNEQFF	TGTGCCATCAGGCTAGGGGAGGACAATGAGCAGTTCTTC
TRBV21-1	TRBJ1-6	NA	NA	CASSKSLGWTGSYNSPLHF	TGTGCCAGCAGCAAATCGTTGGGTTGGACTGGGTCCTATAATTCACCCCTCCACTTT
TRBV19	TRBJ1-3	NA	NA	CASTRLSSGNTIYF	TGTGCCAGTACCCGACTGAGCTCTGGAAACACCATATATTTT
TRBV5-1	TRBJ2-1	NA	NA	CASSLGGGQGFQFF	TGCGCCAGCAGCTTGGGCGGGGGTCAGGGGTTTCAGTTCTTC
TRBV7-2	TRBJ1-2	NA	NA	CASSLRGLNYGYTF	TGTGCCAGCAGCCTACGTGGGCTCAACTATGGCTACACCTTC
TRBV4-3	TRBJ1-3	NA	NA	CASSQDPTRGTGNTIYF	TGCGCCAGCAGCCAAGACCCAACAAGGGGGACTGGAAACACCATATATTTT
TRBV5-6	TRBJ1-6	NA	NA	CASSLGSISPLHF	TGTGCCAGCAGCTTGGGCAGTATTTCACCCCTCCACTTT
TRBV29-1	TRBJ1-5	NA	NA	CSVARDFNQPQHF	TGCAGCGTCGCCAGGGACTTCAATCAGCCCCAGCATTTT
TRBV7-6	TRBJ2-2	NA	once	CASSLVGAGELFF	TGTGCCAGCAGCTTAGTGGGAGCGGGGGAGCTGTTTTTT
TRBV6-5	TRBJ2-1	TRBD1	NA	CASSLGTGAYNEQFF	TGTGCCAGCAGTTTAGGGACAGGGGCCTACAATGAGCAGTTCTTC
TRBV6-2/TRBV6-3	TRBJ1-1	NA	NA	CASSGGRTIIDRLNTEAFF	TGTGCCAGCAGTGGAGGGCGTACCATTATCGACAGATTGAACACTGAAGCTTTCTTT
TRBV10-3	TRBJ2-4	TRBD1	once	CAIRGTGRAQNIQYF	TGTGCCATCAGAGGGACAGGCCGGGCGCAAAACATTCAGTACTTC
TRBV29-1	TRBJ1-2	TRBD1	NA	CSVLGQDLNYGYTF	TGCAGCGTCCTAGGACAGGACCTCAACTATGGCTACACCTTC
TRBV15	TRBJ1-1	NA	NA	CATSRDLQQGGTLGTEAFF	TGTGCCACCAGCAGAGATCTTCAACAGGGTGGAACTTTGGGCACTGAAGCTTTCTTT
TRBV6-5	TRBJ1-1	TRBD1	few	CASSYRDRNTEAFF	TGTGCCAGCAGTTACCGGGACAGGAACACTGAAGCTTTCTTT
TRBV7-9	TRBJ2-1	NA	NA	CASSSLSYNEQFF	TGTGCCAGCAGCTCCCTTTCGTACAATGAGCAGTTCTTC
TRBV7-9	TRBJ1-1	NA	NA	CASSLVPRTRGNTEAFF	TGTGCCAGCAGCTTAGTCCCCCGGACCCGGGGGAACACTGAAGCTTTCTTT
TRBV18	TRBJ1-1	TRBD1	NA	CASSSGQGRWGTEAFF	TGTGCCAGCTCATCCGGACAGGGGAGGTGGGGCACTGAAGCTTTCTTT
TRBV21-1	TRBJ1-3	NA	NA	CASSKPGTEGRNTIYF	TGTGCCAGCAGCAAACCCGGGACAGAGGGCCGAAACACCATATATTTT
TRBV11-2	TRBJ2-7	NA	NA	CASARDFLYEQYF	TGTGCCAGCGCCCGGGACTTCCTTTACGAGCAGTACTTC